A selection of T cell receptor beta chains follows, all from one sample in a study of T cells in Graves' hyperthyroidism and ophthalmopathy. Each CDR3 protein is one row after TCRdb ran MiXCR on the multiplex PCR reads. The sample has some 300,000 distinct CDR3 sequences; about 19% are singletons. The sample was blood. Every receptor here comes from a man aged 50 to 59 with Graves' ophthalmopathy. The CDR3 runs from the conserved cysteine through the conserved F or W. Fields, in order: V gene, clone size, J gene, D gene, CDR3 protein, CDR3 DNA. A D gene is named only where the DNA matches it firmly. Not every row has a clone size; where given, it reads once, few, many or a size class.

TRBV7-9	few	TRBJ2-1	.	CASSPGSQLREQFF	TGTGCCAGCAGCCCCGGGTCCCAACTCAGGGAGCAGTTCTTC
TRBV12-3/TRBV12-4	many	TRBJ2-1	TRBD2	CASRHPRTSGHEQFF	TGTGCCAGCAGACACCCTCGGACTAGCGGACATGAGCAGTTCTTC
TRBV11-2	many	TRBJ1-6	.	CASSLDPLFSPLHF	TGTGCCAGCAGCTTAGACCCTCTATTTTCACCCCTCCACTTT
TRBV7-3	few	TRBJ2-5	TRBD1	CASSFPDPLDRGRKTQYF	TGTGCCAGCAGCTTCCCCGATCCTTTGGACAGGGGGCGAAAGACCCAGTACTTC
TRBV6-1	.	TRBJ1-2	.	CASSELRGAGYGYTF	TGTGCCAGCAGTGAATTAAGGGGGGCTGGGTATGGCTACACCTTC
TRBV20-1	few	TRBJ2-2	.	CSARGPTGVPGELFF	TGCAGTGCTAGAGGTCCCACTGGGGTACCCGGGGAGCTGTTTTTT
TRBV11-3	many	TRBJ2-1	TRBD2	CASSSTVRGSGRAPVPFF	TGTGCCAGCAGCTCCACAGTACGGGGTAGCGGGAGGGCTCCGGTCCCGTTCTTC
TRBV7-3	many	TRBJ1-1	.	CASSLLENTEAFF	TGTGCCAGCAGCTTATTGGAGAACACTGAAGCTTTCTTT
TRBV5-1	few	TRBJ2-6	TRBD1	CASSPDGTGVSGANVLTF	TGCGCCAGCAGCCCGGACGGGACAGGGGTCTCTGGGGCCAACGTCCTGACTTTC
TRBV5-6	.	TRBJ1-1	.	CASSRLGPRVWAFF	TGTGCCAGCAGCCGCTTAGGGCCGCGTGTGTGGGCTTTCTTT
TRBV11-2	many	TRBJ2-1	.	CASSLVGLEQFF	TGTGCCAGCAGCTTAGTAGGCCTAGAGCAGTTCTTC
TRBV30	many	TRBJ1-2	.	CACSPTGANYGYTF	TGTGCCTGTTCGCCGACGGGAGCTAACTATGGCTACACCTTC
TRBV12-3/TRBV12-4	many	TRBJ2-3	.	CASSLGGTSTDTQYF	TGTGCCAGCAGTTTAGGCGGGACGAGCACAGATACGCAGTATTTT
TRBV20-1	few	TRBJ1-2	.	CSAWSPGDYGYTF	TGCAGTGCTTGGTCCCCAGGAGATTATGGCTACACCTTC
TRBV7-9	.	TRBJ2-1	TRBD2	CASSLAGLAEPEQFF	TGTGCCAGCAGCTTAGCTGGACTAGCGGAGCCTGAGCAGTTCTTC
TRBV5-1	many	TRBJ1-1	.	CASSLVQSGGTEAFF	TGCGCCAGCAGCTTGGTTCAGTCGGGGGGCACTGAAGCTTTCTTT
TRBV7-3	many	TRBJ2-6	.	CASSLRGATDVLTF	TGTGCCAGCAGCTTAAGGGGAGCAACTGACGTCCTGACTTTC
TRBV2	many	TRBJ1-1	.	CASSVQGETEAFF	TGTGCCAGCAGTGTCCAGGGTGAAACTGAAGCTTTCTTT